This passage covers 26 T cell receptor beta chains from one sample sequenced in a study of blood T cell repertoires in COVID-19. TCRdb's copy holds only in-frame clones and misses some; the assay was immunoSEQ multiplex PCR. The sample consists of some 30,000 clones, around nine tenths of them appearing once. The sequencing input was peripheral blood. The origin of the receptors is a human donor in a cohort sampled during active COVID-19. The donor label of this sample is uncertain.

This chain uses TRBV2 with TRBJ2-7; 7 bases map to TRBD2. The CDR3 consists of 12 residues. Germline CDR1 is SNHLY and CDR2 is FYNNEI. V was pared by 4 bases and J by 7 bases, with 4 bases of the junction left unmatched. CDR3 bases: TGTGCCAGCAGTGCATGGGACTATGAGCAGTACTTC. Amino acid sequence: CASSAWDYEQYF.

V is TRBV4-1 and J is TRBJ1-2; D is unresolved. Per germline, CDR1 MGHRA and CDR2 YSYEKL. This CDR3 region has 15 residues. Trimming cost V 1 base and J 4 bases, with 13 bases left between them. CDR3: CASSQGPATVYGYTF. In DNA, the CDR3 is TGCGCCAGCAGCCAAGGCCCCGCCACGGTCTATGGCTACACCTTC.

The V call is TRBV4-2, the J call TRBJ2-7; unclear D gene. The CDR3 has 14 residues. Germline loops: CDR1 LGHNA, CDR2 YNFKEQ. Trimming cost V 0 bases and J 2 bases, with 8 bases left between them. The CDR3 region has the DNA TGTGCCAGCAGCCAAGAGTGGCAGACCTACGAGCAGTACTTC. Translating gives CASSQEWQTYEQYF.

The genes are TRBV7-8 and TRBJ1-4; possible D gene TRBD1, 5 bases. The CDR3 loop spans 14 amino acids. V was shortened by 1 base and J by 10 bases, with 13 bases between the two germline ends. Germline V gene sequence: CDR1 SGHVS, CDR2 FQNEAQ. The CDR3 here is CASSLDRGRGKLFF. The DNA of the CDR3 is TGTGCCAGCAGCTTAGATAGAGGAAGGGGAAAACTGTTTTTT.

The gene calls are TRBV11-3 and TRBJ2-7; the match to TRBD1 covers 8 bases. This CDR3 spans 15 amino acids. V shed 4 bases and J 0 bases; nucleotides not matched to a gene: 5. Germline lookup yields CDR1 SGHNT and CDR2 YENEEA. This CDR3 is CASSSGGGLSYEQYF. CDR3 sequence (DNA): TGTGCCAGCAGCTCAGGGGGCGGGCTCTCCTACGAGCAGTACTTC.

The V and J genes are TRBV2 and TRBJ2-1; D is undetermined. The CDR3 has 15 amino acids. V was pared by 3 bases and J by 0 bases, with 9 bases between. Germline values: CDR1 SNHLY, CDR2 FYNNEI. The CDR3 sequence: CASSEVEPSYNEQFF. The CDR3 DNA follows: TGTGCCAGCAGTGAGGTTGAGCCCTCCTACAATGAGCAGTTCTTC. The full variable domain, with the rest looked up from reference TRBV2 and TRBJ2-1, is EPEVTQTPSHQVTQMGQEVILRCVPISNHLYFYWYRQILGQKVEFLVSFYNNEISEKSEIFDDQFSVERPDGSNFTLKIRSTKLEDSAMYFCASSEVEPSYNEQFFGPGTRLTVL.

V gene TRBV6-6 combines with J gene TRBJ1-5; 8 bases line up with TRBD1. The CDR3 is made up of 14 amino acids. After removal of 5 bases from V and 8 bases from J, the junction contained 8 bases not matched to a gene. Germline V gives CDR1 MNHNY, CDR2 SVGAGI (reference sequence). CDR3 DNA: TGTGCCAGCAGTACACGGACAGGGATGGAGCCCCAGCATTTT. Protein product: CASSTRTGMEPQHF.

This rearrangement joins TRBV11-2 to TRBJ2-5; 10 bases align to TRBD2. The J segment lost 4 bases and the V segment lost 5 bases, leaving 4 bases of the junction unmatched. CDR1 is SGHAT and CDR2 is FQNNGV in the germline V gene. The CDR3 spans 14 residues. CDR3 loop: CASSLASGRETQYF. The CDR3 nucleotides read TGTGCCAGCAGCCTCGCTAGCGGGAGAGAGACCCAGTACTTC.

The CDR3 reads CASSSFLAGAGNEQFF. CDR3 DNA: TGTGCCAGCAGTTCATTTCTAGCGGGAGCCGGCAATGAGCAGTTCTTC. The chain carries TRBV2 and TRBJ2-1; 10 bases align to TRBD2. This CDR3 spans 16 amino acids. The germline gives CDR1 SNHLY, CDR2 FYNNEI. J lost 6 bases, V lost 5 bases, and 10 bases had no gene match.

V usage is TRBV28 and J usage is TRBJ1-1; D may be TRBD1 (5 bases). V was pared by 5 bases and J by 5 bases, with 15 bases between. Germline CDR1 and CDR2: MDHEN and SYDVKM. This CDR3 is built from 14 residues. Here the CDR3 DNA reads TGTGCCAGCAGTCCTCAAGGGGTACGAACTGAAGCTTTCTTT. Translated: CASSPQGVRTEAFF.

This clone was observed a handful of times. This chain connects TRBV7-9 to TRBJ1-3; D remains unclear. This CDR3 spans 14 amino acids. V dropped 11 bases and J dropped 4 bases, with 18 bases sitting between them. CDR1 is SEHNR, CDR2 FQNEAQ, per germline (reference sequence). The DNA for the CDR3 is TGTGCCTTCCCAGAAGGAGAGGGCGGAAACACCATATATTTT. Protein product: CAFPEGEGGNTIYF.

V usage is TRBV28 and J usage is TRBJ2-1, with 8 positions matching TRBD2. Germline V lookup: CDR1 MDHEN, CDR2 SYDVKM. The CDR3 has 12 residues. J was trimmed by 7 bases and V by 8 bases; bases with no gene match: 4. CDR3 sequence: CASRLASNEQFF. The CDR3 coding sequence is TGTGCCAGCCGACTAGCGTCTAATGAGCAGTTCTTC. The entire variable domain, with the rest obtained from reference TRBV28 and TRBJ2-1, is as follows: DVKVTQSSRYLVKRTGEKVFLECVQDMDHENMFWYRQDPGLGLRLIYFSYDVKMKEKGDIPEGYSVSREKKERFSLILESASTNQTSMYLCASRLASNEQFFGPGTRLTVL.

The V gene is TRBV5-1, the J gene TRBJ2-6, with 7 positions matching TRBD1. Germline CDR1 SGHRS, CDR2 YFSETQ. This CDR3 contains 19 residues. V gave up 3 bases and J gave up 1 base; unmatched junction bases: 13. In DNA form, the CDR3 reads TGCGCCAGCAGCTCCCCACAGGGGCGTTCCACATCTGGGGCCAACGTCCTGACTTTC. It translates to CASSSPQGRSTSGANVLTF.

This chain links TRBV6-6 with TRBJ2-1, with D possibly matching TRBD1 (7 bases). This CDR3 comprises 15 residues. Germline lookup yields CDR1 MNHNY and CDR2 SVGAGI (reference sequence). Trimming removed 5 bases at V and 4 bases at J, with 15 bases between. The CDR3 DNA is TGTGCCAGCAGTCGACAGGGAGGTGCTTACAATGAGCAGTTCTTC. Its translation is CASSRQGGAYNEQFF.

The rearrangement joins TRBV6-5 to TRBJ1-2, with D maybe TRBD1 (5 bases). V was clipped by 3 bases and J by 8 bases, with 16 bases between them. Germline CDR1 is MNHEY and CDR2 is SVGAGI. The CDR3 extends over 14 amino acids. CDR3 in amino acids: CASSYSGGFTGYTF. DNA for the CDR3: TGTGCCAGCAGTTATTCCGGGGGGTTTACGGGCTACACCTTC.

This clone showed up just once. The chain joins TRBV19 to TRBJ2-5; 9 bases are a match to TRBD1. This CDR3 spans 13 amino acids. Germline CDR1 LNHDA, CDR2 SQIVND (reference sequence). V dropped 7 bases and J dropped 4; count of bases not matched to a gene: 4. DNA for the CDR3: TGTGCCAGTAACAGACAGGGGGGAGAGACCCAGTACTTC. Protein sequence: CASNRQGGETQYF.

CDR3 coding DNA: TGTGCACCACAGGGGGTGAATGGCTACACCTTC. Encoded protein: CAPQGVNGYTF. The chain recombines TRBV30 with TRBJ1-2, with TRBD1 matching over 8 bases. Germline V gene sequence: CDR1 GTSNPN, CDR2 SVGIG (reference sequence). This CDR3 is 11 amino acids long.

The chain links TRBV4-1 to TRBJ1-4; TRBD1 matches 8 bases. V shed 0 bases, J shed 3 bases, and the junction held 3 bases outside the gene matches. The CDR3 consists of 16 residues. CDR1 and CDR2 from the germline V gene are MGHRA and YSYEKL. For the CDR3, the DNA is TGCGCCAGCAGCCAAGACGGCAGGGGGCCTAATGAAAAACTGTTTTTT. Amino acids: CASSQDGRGPNEKLFF.

The rearrangement joins TRBV2 to TRBJ1-2; no firm D call. CDR1 and CDR2 from the germline V gene are SNHLY and FYNNEI. The CDR3 is 13 amino acids. The V and J ends lost 7 bases and 7 bases respectively, with 16 bases between them. The chain's CDR3 is CASTLGVQLGYTF. The CDR3 DNA reads TGTGCCAGCACCCTCGGGGTCCAACTTGGCTACACCTTC.

The chain employs TRBV18 and TRBJ1-1; TRBD1 is a possible D gene (6 bases). The CDR3 is 15 residues long. Trimming took off 1 base at V and 5 bases at J, with 14 bases between the two ends. Germline V lookup: CDR1 KGHSH, CDR2 LQKENI. This chain's CDR3 is CASSPRPGVGTEAFF. In nucleotides, the CDR3 is TGTGCCAGCTCACCACGGCCAGGGGTTGGGACTGAAGCTTTCTTT.

The chain carries TRBV9 and TRBJ1-1, with a weak D call TRBD1 (5 bases). With 1 base removed from V and 1 base from J, the gap between germline ends came to 8 bases. Germline V lookup: CDR1 SGDLS, CDR2 YYNGEE. The CDR3 covers 14 residues. DNA for the CDR3: TGTGCCAGCAGCGTAAGGGGTGAGAACACTGAAGCTTTCTTT. This codes for CASSVRGENTEAFF.

This clone was seen once. This chain links TRBV3-1 (or the pseudogene TRBV3-2) with TRBJ1-2; no clear D gene. Germline V CDR1 and CDR2: LGHDT, YNNKEL (reference sequence). V was shortened by 0 bases and J by 8 bases, with 10 bases between the two germline ends. This CDR3 has 13 amino acids. CDR3 nucleotides: TGTGCCAGCAGCCAAGAACGGGGAGCGGGCTACACCTTC. Amino acids: CASSQERGAGYTF.

V and J are TRBV27 and TRBJ1-2; 10 bases map to TRBD1. CDR3 length equals 16 residues. J gave up 8 bases and V 4 bases, and 13 bases lay outside the gene matches. From germline, CDR1 is MNHEY and CDR2 SMNVEV (reference sequence). CDR3 sequence: CASSSLTGGLIWGYTF. The CDR3 bases are TGTGCCAGCAGTTCCCTGACAGGGGGCTTGATCTGGGGCTACACCTTC.

V usage is TRBV27 and J usage is TRBJ2-6, with 10 bases matching TRBD1. With V trimmed by 8 bases and J by 2 bases, 15 bases remained unmatched. Germline V gene sequence: CDR1 MNHEY, CDR2 SMNVEV (reference sequence). The CDR3 length is 19 residues. The CDR3 DNA reads as TGTGCCAGCTCCAAGACCCCTGGACAGGGGGGAGCTGGGGCCAACGTCCTGACTTTC. Translating it yields CASSKTPGQGGAGANVLTF.

J is TRBJ2-7 and V is TRBV11-2; TRBD2 aligns across 8 bases. V shed 1 base and J 4 bases; nucleotides not matched to a gene: 6. CDR3 length: 15 amino acids. CDR1 is SGHAT and CDR2 is FQNNGV in the germline V gene. CDR3 sequence: CASSLGLAGVYEQYF. Written as DNA, the CDR3 is TGTGCCAGCAGCTTAGGCCTAGCGGGTGTTTACGAGCAGTACTTC.

CDR3 DNA: TGTGCCAGCCAGGGGGGCCCTTGGTCACCCCTCCACTTT. Protein: CASQGGPWSPLHF. This chain joins TRBV7-9 and TRBJ1-6; 7 nucleotides align to TRBD1. Germline V gene data show CDR1 as SEHNR and CDR2 as FQNEAQ (reference sequence). The CDR3 sequence is 13 residues long. V was clipped by 8 bases and J by 10 bases; unmatched bases: 8.